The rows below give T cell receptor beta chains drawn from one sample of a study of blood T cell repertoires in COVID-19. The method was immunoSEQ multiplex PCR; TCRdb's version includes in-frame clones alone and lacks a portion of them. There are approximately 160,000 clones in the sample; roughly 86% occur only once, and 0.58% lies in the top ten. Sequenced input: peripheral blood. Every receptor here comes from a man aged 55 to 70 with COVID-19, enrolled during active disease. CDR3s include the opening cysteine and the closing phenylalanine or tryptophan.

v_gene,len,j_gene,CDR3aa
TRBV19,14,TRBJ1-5,CASTQGQFNQPQHF
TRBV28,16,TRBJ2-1,CASRRTDRAIGNEQFF
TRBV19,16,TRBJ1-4,CASSTTGGARVQKLFF
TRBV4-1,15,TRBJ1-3,CASSLGQLSGNTIYF
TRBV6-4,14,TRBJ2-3,CASSVGGLSGTQYF
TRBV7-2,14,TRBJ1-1,CASSLEGMNTEAFF
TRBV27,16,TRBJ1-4,CASSSRGQGANEKLFF
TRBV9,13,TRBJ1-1,CASSVQGGTEAFF
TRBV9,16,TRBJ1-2,CASSRGQGALDYGYTF
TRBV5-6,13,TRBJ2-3,CASSPQRTGSEYF
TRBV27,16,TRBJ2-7,CASRSYTGTTGYEQYF
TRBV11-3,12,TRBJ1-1,CASSSQGDEAFF
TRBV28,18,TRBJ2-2,CASCWGGGAGARTGELFF
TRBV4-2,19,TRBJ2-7,CASSQQGTSGGESSYEQYF
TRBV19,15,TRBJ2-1,CASSIQVSSYNEQFF
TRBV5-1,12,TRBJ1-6,CASSLGDSPLHF
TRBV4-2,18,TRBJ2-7,CASSQDLGTSGTTYEQYF
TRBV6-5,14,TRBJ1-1,CASSYSYRGTEAFF
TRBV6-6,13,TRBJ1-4,CASSYQGKEKLFF
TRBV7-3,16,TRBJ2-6,CASSRIQGSGANVLTF
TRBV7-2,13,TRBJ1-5,CASSFEHNQPQHF
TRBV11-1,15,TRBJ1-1,CASTLLTAMNTEAFF
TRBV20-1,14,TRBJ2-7,CSASDAAGSYEQYF
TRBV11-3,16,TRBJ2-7,CASSLVVGGYSYEQYF
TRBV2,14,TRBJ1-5,CASSGQISNQPQHF
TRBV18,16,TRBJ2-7,CASSQGVGRRTYEQYF
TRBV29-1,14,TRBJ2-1,CSVAGGRAYNEQFF
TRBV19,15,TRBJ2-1,CASSGGQGAYNEQFF
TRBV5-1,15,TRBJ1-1,CASSPGQFMNTEAFF
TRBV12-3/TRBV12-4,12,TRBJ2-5,CASSLQLATQYF
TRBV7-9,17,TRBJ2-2,CASRPGLAGGNTGELFF
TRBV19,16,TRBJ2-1,CASSPLSAGPANEQFF
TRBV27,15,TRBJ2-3,CASMDWTGGTDTQYF
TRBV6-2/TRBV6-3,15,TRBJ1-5,CASSPPSTGNQPQHF